This T cell receptor beta chain originates from a study of beta chain features in type 1 diabetes. Expressed TCRB transcripts were sequenced after all isolated RNA was converted to cDNA. This table comes from immunoSEQ multiplex PCR, and its TCRdb copy is limited to in-frame clones, with some not included. The repertoire consists of about 400,000 clones, with around 12% occurring once and the leading ten covering under 0.02%. Note on this clone: Its antigen is not known.

Whole-study results and caveats: Individuals with type 1 diabetes displayed fewer insertions and more deletions at VDJ junctions. Because the template was cDNA, high-expressing cells might be over-represented.

The CDR3 extends over 13 amino acids. The V gene lost 4 bases and the J gene lost 5 bases, with 10 bases spanning the gap. Germline V gene data show CDR1 as SGDLS and CDR2 as YYNGEE. The chain recombines TRBV9 with TRBJ2-1; no clear D gene. The clonotype was recovered from a man between 18 and 35 years old in good health. Sequencing used naive CD4+ T cells from blood. The DNA of the CDR3 is TGTGCCAGCAGCTTAACAACAAACAATGAGCAGTTCTTC. Translating gives CASSLTTNNEQFF.